This TCR beta chain was documented in a study of shared clonotypes between healthy human individuals. The naive CD8 population came from CD45RO-negative cells selected for CCR7, without terminally differentiated effector memory CD45RA+ cells. Donors, healthy HIV-negative adults, lacked recent acute infections or vaccinations. In the source study's methods: Junction-only sequences without quality scores came from ImmunoSEQ, so filtering differed. Here immunoSEQ multiplex PCR was the method, and the copy in TCRdb shows in-frame clones only, minus some. That table furnishes V, J and clone size, whereas the DNA furnished D and trimming. The sample has some 2 million clones, just under 95% seen once. The V gene's germline CDR1 is MDHEN and CDR2 SYDVKM. This CDR3 region has 11 residues. Trimming stripped 4 bases from V and 2 bases from J, with 2 bases between.

The chain joins TRBV28 to TRBJ1-2; D not certain. The sample consisted of naive CD8+ T cells sorted from blood. The source of this sequence is a man aged 18-30 years in good health. The CDR3 DNA sequence: TGTGCCAGCAGTTCAAACTATGGCTACACCTTC. Translation: CASSSNYGYTF.